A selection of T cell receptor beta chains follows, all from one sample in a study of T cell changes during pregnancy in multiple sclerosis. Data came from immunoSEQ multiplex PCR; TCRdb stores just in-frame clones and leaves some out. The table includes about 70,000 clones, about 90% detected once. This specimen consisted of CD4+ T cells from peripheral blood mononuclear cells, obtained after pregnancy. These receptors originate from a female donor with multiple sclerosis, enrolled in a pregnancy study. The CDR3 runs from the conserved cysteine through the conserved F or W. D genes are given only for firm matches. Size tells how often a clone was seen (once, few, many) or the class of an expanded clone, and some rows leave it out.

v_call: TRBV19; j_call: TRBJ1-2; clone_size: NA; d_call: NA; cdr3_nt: TGTGCCAGTAGTATAGGGCCAGAGGCACCCTATGGCTACACCTTC; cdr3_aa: CASSIGPEAPYGYTF
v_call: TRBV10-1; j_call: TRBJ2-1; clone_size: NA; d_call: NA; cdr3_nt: TGCGCCAGCAGTGCTACCGGGACTGGGTACAATGAGCAGTTCTTC; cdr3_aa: CASSATGTGYNEQFF
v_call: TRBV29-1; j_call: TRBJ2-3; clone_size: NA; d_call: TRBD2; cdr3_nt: TGCAGCGTTGTAGGACTAGCGGGACGATCAACGGGAGATACGCAGTATTTT; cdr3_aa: CSVVGLAGRSTGDTQYF
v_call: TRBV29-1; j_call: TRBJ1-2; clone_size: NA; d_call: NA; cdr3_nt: TGCAGCGTTAAAAGGGGCGGCTATGGCTACACCTTC; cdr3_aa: CSVKRGGYGYTF
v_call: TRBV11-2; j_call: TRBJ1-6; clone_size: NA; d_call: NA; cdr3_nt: TGTGCCAGCAGCCAGGGCGCTTTTGATAATTCACCCCTCCACTTT; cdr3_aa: CASSQGAFDNSPLHF
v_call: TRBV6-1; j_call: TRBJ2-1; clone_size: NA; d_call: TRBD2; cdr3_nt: TGTGCCAGCAGGAGGGCGGGGGGGAACGACAATGAGCAGTTCTTC; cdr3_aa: CASRRAGGNDNEQFF
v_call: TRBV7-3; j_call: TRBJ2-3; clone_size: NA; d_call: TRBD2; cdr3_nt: TGTGCCAGCAGTTCTAGCGGGGGGGCTGAAGATACGCAGTATTTT; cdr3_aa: CASSSSGGAEDTQYF
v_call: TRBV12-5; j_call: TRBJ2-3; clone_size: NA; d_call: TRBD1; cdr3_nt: TGTGCTAGTGGTTTGGGGGACAGAATAACAGATACGCAGTATTTT; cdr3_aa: CASGLGDRITDTQYF
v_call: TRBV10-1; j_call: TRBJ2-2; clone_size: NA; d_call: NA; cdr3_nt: TGCGCCAGCAGTCGCGGGATCACCGGGGAGCTGTTTTTT; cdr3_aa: CASSRGITGELFF
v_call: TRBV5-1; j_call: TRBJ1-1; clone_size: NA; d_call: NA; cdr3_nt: TGCGCCAGCAGCTTGGGGGACATTTCCACTGAAGCTTTCTTT; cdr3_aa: CASSLGDISTEAFF
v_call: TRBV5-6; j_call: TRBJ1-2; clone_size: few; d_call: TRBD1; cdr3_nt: TGTGCCAGCAGCTTTAATCAGGGGGCCACCATGGGCTACACCTTC; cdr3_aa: CASSFNQGATMGYTF
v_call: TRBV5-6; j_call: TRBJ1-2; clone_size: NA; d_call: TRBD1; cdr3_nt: TGTGCCAGCAGCCGGAAGACAGGGGGGGAAAACTATGGCTACACCTTC; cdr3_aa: CASSRKTGGENYGYTF
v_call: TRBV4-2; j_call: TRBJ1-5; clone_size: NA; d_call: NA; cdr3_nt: TGTGCCAGCAGCCAAGATAGGACATCTTATCCACAGCCCCAGCATTTT; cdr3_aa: CASSQDRTSYPQPQHF
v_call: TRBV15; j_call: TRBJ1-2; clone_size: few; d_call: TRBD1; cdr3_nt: TGTGCCACCAGCAGATCGGGACAGGGGCCAGCTAACTATGGCTACACCTTC; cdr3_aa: CATSRSGQGPANYGYTF
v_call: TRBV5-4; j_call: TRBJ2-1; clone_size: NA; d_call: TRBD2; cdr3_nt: TGTGCCAGCAGTGAGGGGCGGGAGAGCTACAATGAGCAGTTCTTC; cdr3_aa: CASSEGRESYNEQFF
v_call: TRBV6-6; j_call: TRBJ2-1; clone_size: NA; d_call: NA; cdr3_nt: TGTGCCAGCAGTTATTTTGGGCTACCCCGCAATGAGCAGTTCTTC; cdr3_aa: CASSYFGLPRNEQFF
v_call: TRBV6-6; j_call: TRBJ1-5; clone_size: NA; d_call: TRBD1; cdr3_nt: TGTGCCAGCAGCCGCGGGACAGGGAACAATCAGCCCCAGCATTTT; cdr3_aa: CASSRGTGNNQPQHF
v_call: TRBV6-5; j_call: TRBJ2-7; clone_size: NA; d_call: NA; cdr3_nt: TGTGCCAGCCGATTTAGCGGAGGGGCCTACGAGCAGTACTTC; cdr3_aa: CASRFSGGAYEQYF
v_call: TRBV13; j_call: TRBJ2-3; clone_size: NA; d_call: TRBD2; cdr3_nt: TGTGCCAGCAGCTTACCCGCTCTAGCGGGAGGACTCACAGATACGCAGTATTTT; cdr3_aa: CASSLPALAGGLTDTQYF
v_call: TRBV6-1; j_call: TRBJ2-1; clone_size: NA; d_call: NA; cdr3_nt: TGTGCCAGCAGTGGACAGATCGGTAGGAATGAGCAGTTCTTC; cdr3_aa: CASSGQIGRNEQFF
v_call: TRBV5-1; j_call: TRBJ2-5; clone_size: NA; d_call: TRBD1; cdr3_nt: TGCGCCAGCAGCTTGGCCGCTGGGACAGGGCAAGAGACCCAGTACTTC; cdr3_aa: CASSLAAGTGQETQYF
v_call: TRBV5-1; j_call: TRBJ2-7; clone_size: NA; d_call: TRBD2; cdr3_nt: TGCGCCAGCAGCTTTTGGACTAGCGGGAGGCACGAGCAGTACTTC; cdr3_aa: CASSFWTSGRHEQYF
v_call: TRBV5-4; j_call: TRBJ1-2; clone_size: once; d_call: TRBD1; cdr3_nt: TGTGCCAGCAGCCCTGGACAGGGTAACTATGGCTACACCTTC; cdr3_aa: CASSPGQGNYGYTF
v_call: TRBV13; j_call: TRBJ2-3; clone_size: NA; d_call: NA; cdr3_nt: TGTGCCAGCAGCTCCCTCGGCGGTTCTGGGGGCGGGTGGGATACGCAGTATTTT; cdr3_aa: CASSSLGGSGGGWDTQYF
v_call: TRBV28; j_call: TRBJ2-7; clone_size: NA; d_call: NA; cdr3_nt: TGTGCCAGCAGCCCGGCGGAGTTGTACGAGCAGTACTTC; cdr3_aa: CASSPAELYEQYF
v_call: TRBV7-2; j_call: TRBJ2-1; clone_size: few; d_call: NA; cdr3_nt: TGTGCCAGCAGCGGGGGGGGCAGATACAATGAGCAGTTCTTC; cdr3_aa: CASSGGGRYNEQFF
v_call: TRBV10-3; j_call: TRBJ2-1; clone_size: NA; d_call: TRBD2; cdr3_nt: TGTGCCATCAGAGTAGCGGGGGACAATGAGCAGTTCTTC; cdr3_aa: CAIRVAGDNEQFF
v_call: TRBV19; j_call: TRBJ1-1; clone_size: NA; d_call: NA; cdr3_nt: TGTGCCAGTACCCGAGGGACAACGAACACTGAAGCTTTCTTT; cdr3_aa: CASTRGTTNTEAFF
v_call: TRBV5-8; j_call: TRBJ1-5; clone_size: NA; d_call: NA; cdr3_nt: TGTGCCAGCAGCTCCGGAAGCGGGTTTAGCAATCAGCCCCAGCATTTT; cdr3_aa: CASSSGSGFSNQPQHF
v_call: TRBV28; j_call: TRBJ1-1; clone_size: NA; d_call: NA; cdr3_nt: TGTGCCAGCAGTTTATTGTACGGGAACACTGAAGCTTTCTTT; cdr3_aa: CASSLLYGNTEAFF
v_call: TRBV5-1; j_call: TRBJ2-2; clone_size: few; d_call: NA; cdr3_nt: TGCGCCAGCAGCTATGGGGCAGACACCGGGGAGCTGTTTTTT; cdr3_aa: CASSYGADTGELFF
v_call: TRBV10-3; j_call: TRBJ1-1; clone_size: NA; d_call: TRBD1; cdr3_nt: TGTGCCATCAGTGAGAGGACAGGGGGTCTCTTCGGAGACACTGAAGCTTTCTTT; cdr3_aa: CAISERTGGLFGDTEAFF
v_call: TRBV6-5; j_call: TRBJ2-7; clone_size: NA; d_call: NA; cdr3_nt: TGTGCCAGCAGACGGGGGGCTGATGAGCAGTACTTC; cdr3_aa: CASRRGADEQYF
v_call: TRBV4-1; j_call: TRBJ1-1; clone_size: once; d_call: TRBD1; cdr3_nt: TGCGCCAGCAGCCCCAGGGGACAGCCGGACACTGAAGCTTTCTTT; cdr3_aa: CASSPRGQPDTEAFF
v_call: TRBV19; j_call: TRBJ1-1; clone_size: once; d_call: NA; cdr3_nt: TGTGCCAGTGCGACCCAGGGACTTGGGGTTGAAGCTTTCTTT; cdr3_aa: CASATQGLGVEAFF
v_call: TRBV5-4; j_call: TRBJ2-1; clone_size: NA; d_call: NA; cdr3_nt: TGTGCCAGCAGCCTAGTCTTACAGGACAATGAGCAGTTCTTC; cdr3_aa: CASSLVLQDNEQFF
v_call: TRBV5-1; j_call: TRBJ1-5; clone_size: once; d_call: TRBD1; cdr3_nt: TGCGCCAGCAGCCCCATGGACAGGGCCAGTCAGCCCCAGCATTTT; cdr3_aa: CASSPMDRASQPQHF
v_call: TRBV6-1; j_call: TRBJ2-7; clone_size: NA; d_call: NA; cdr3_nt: TGTGCCAGCAGTGAAGTCGCGGGGTCCTCCTACGAGCAGTACTTC; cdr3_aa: CASSEVAGSSYEQYF
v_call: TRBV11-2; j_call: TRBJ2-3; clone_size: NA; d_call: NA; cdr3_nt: TGTGCCAGCAGCCAGAAGGATACGCAGTATTTT; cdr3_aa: CASSQKDTQYF
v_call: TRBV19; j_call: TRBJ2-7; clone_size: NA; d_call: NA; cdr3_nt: TGTGCCAGTAGTTTCACCTCGCGGCTAGCCAACTACGAGCAGTACTTC; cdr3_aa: CASSFTSRLANYEQYF
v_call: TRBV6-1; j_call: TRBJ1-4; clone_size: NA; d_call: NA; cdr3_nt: TGTGCCAGCAGTGAAGTTGGGGGCTTTAATGAAAAACTGTTTTTT; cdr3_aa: CASSEVGGFNEKLFF
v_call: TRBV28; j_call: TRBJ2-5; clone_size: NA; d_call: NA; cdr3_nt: TGTGCCAGCAGTCCGCTCTGGAGGCTGCAAGAGACCCAGTACTTC; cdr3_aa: CASSPLWRLQETQYF
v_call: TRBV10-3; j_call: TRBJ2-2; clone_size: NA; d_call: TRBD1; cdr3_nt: TGTGCCACCAGGGGACAGGGAAGGAACACCGGGGAGCTGTTTTTT; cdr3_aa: CATRGQGRNTGELFF
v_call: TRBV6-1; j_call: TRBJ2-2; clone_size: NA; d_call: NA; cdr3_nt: TGTGCCAGCAGTCCTTCGACAGGCGGAATAGGGGAGCTGTTTTTT; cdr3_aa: CASSPSTGGIGELFF
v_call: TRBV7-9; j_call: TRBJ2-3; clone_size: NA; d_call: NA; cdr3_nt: TGTGCCAGCAGCTTAACAGGGACCACAGATACGCAGTATTTT; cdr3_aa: CASSLTGTTDTQYF